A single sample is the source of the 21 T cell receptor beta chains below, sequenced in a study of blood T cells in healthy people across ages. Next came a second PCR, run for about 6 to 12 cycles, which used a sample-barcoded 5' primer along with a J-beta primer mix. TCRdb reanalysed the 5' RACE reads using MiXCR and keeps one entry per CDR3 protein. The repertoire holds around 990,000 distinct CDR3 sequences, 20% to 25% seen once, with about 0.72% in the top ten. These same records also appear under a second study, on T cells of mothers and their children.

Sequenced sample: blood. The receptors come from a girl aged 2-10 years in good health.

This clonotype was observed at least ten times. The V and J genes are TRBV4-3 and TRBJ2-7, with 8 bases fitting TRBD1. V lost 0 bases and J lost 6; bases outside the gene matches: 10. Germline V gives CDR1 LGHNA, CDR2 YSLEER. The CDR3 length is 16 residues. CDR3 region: CASSQEGTGGTSEQYF. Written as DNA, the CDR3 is TGCGCCAGCAGCCAAGAGGGAACAGGGGGTACGTCCGAGCAGTACTTC.

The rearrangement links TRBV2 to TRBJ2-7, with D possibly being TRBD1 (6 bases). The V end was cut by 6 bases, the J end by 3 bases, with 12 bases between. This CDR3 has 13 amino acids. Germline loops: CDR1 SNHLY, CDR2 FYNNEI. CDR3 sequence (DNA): TGTGCCAGCAGCCGGGACAAGAACTACGAGCAGTACTTC. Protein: CASSRDKNYEQYF.

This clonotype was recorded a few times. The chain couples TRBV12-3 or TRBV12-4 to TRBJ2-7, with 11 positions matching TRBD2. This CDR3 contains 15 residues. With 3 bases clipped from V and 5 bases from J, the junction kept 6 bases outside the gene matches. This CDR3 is CASSLGLAVINEQYF. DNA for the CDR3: TGTGCCAGCAGTTTGGGACTAGCGGTTATCAACGAGCAGTACTTC.

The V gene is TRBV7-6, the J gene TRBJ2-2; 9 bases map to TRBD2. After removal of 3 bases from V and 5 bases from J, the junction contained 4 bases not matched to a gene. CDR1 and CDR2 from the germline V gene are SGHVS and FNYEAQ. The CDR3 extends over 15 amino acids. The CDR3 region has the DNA TGTGCCAGCAGCTTGCTAGCGGGACAGACCGGGGAGCTGTTTTTT. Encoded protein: CASSLLAGQTGELFF.

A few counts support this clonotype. This CDR3 reads CASSVKGLAGVLNTGELFF. The CDR3 region has the DNA TGTGCCAGCAGCGTTAAGGGACTAGCGGGGGTCCTGAACACCGGGGAGCTGTTTTTT. The chain combines TRBV9 with TRBJ2-2; 14 bases agree with TRBD2. Germline V gives CDR1 SGDLS, CDR2 YYNGEE. The CDR3 consists of 19 residues. V shed 2 bases, J shed 1 base, and the junction held 7 bases outside the gene matches.

CDR3 nucleotide sequence: TGTGCCAGCAGTTCCGGGGTCGTTTACGAGCAGTACTTC. It is translated as CASSSGVVYEQYF. The chain carries TRBV27 and TRBJ2-7; the D gene is possibly TRBD2 (5 bases). Trimming removed 4 bases from V and 4 bases from J, with 11 bases in between. CDR1 MNHEY and CDR2 SMNVEV come from the germline V gene (reference sequence). The CDR3 runs to 13 residues.

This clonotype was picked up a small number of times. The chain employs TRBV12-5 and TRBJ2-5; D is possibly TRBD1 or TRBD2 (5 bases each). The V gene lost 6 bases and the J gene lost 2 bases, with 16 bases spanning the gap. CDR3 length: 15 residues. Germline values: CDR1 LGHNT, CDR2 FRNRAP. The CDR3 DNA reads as TGTGCTAGTGGGTCATCCCGGGACCCTCAAGAGACCCAGTACTTC. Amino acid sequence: CASGSSRDPQETQYF.

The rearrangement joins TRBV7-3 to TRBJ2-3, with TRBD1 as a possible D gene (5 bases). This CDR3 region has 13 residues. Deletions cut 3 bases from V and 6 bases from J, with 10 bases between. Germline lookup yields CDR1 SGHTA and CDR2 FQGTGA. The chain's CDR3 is CASSFDQGDTQYF. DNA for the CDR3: TGTGCCAGCAGCTTCGACCAGGGCGATACGCAGTATTTT.

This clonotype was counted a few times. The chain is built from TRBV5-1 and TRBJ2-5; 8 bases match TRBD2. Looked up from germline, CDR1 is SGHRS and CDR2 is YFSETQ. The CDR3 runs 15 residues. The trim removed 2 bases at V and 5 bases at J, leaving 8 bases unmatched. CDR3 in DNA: TGCGCCAGCAGCTTCTCGGGGGGGGCCTTGGAGACCCAGTACTTC. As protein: CASSFSGGALETQYF.

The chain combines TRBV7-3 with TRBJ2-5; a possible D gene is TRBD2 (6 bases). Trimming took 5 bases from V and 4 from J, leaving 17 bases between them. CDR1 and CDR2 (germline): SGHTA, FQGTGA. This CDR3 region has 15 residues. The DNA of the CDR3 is TGTGCCAGCAGCCTTGGAGGGAGCCGAGGAGAGACCCAGTACTTC. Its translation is CASSLGGSRGETQYF.

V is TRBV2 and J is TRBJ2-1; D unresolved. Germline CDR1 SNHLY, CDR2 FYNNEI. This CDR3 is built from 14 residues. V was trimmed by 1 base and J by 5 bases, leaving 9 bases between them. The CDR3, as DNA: TGTGCCAGCAGTGAAGGTCTGTGGGACAATGAGCAGTTCTTC. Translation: CASSEGLWDNEQFF.

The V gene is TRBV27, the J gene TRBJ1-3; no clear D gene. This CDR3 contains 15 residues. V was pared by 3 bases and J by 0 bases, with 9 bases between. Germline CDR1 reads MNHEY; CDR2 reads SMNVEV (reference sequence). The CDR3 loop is CASSLFRSSGNTIYF. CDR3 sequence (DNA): TGTGCCAGCAGTTTGTTCCGAAGCTCTGGAAACACCATATATTTT.

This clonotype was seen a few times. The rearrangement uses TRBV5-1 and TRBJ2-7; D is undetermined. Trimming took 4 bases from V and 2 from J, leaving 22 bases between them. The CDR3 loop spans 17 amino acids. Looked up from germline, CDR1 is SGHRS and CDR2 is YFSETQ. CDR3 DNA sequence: TGCGCCAGCAGCCAAAAAACTGGTCCAAATGTTCCCTACGAGCAGTACTTC. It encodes CASSQKTGPNVPYEQYF.

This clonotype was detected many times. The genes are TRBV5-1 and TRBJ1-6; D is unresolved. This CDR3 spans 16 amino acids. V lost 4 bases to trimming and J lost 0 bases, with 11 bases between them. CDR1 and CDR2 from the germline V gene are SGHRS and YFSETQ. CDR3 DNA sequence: TGCGCCAGCAGCCCGGGCCCTAGCTCCTATAATTCACCCCTCCACTTT. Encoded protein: CASSPGPSSYNSPLHF. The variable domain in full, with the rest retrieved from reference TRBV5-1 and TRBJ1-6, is KAGVTQTPRYLIKTRGQQVTLSCSPISGHRSVSWYQQTPGQGLQFLFEYFSETQRNKGNFPGRFSGRQFSNSRSEMNVSTLELGDSALYLCASSPGPSSYNSPLHFGNGTRLTVT.

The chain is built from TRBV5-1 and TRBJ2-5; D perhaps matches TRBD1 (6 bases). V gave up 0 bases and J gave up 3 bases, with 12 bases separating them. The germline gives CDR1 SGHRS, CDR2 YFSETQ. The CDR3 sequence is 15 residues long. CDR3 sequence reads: CASSLGDILKETQYF. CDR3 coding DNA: TGCGCCAGCAGCTTGGGGGACATCCTGAAAGAGACCCAGTACTTC. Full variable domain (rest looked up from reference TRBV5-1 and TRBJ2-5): KAGVTQTPRYLIKTRGQQVTLSCSPISGHRSVSWYQQTPGQGLQFLFEYFSETQRNKGNFPGRFSGRQFSNSRSEMNVSTLELGDSALYLCASSLGDILKETQYFGPGTRLLVL.

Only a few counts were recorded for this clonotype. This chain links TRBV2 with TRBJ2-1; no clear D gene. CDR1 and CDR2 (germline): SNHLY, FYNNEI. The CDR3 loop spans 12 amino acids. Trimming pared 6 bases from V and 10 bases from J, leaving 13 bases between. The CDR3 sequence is CASSPFTREQFF. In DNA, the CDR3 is TGTGCCAGCAGCCCCTTCACCCGGGAGCAGTTCTTC.

CDR3 sequence (DNA): TGTGCCAGCAGCGTAGGCGGGACGGCACAAGAGACCCAGTACTTC. Translating gives CASSVGGTAQETQYF. The V and J genes are TRBV9 and TRBJ2-5; tentative D call: TRBD2 (6 bases). Trimming took off 0 bases at V and 2 bases at J, with 11 bases between the two ends. The germline V gene has CDR1 SGDLS and CDR2 YYNGEE. The CDR3 covers 15 residues.

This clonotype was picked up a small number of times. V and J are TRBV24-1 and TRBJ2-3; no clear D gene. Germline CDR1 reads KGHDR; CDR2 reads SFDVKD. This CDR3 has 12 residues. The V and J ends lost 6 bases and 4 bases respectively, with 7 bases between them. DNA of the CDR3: TGTGCCACCAGTATTAACGCAGATACGCAGTATTTT. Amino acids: CATSINADTQYF.

The CDR3 loop reads CASSSFRQPYSNQPQHF. DNA of the CDR3: TGTGCCAGCAGCTCTTTTCGACAGCCCTATAGCAATCAGCCCCAGCATTTT. The gene calls are TRBV5-6 and TRBJ1-5, with a tentative D call TRBD1 (5 bases). The V end lost 3 bases, the J end lost 0 bases, and 16 bases lay between the germline ends. Germline CDR1 and CDR2: SGHDT and YYEEEE. The CDR3 extends over 17 amino acids.

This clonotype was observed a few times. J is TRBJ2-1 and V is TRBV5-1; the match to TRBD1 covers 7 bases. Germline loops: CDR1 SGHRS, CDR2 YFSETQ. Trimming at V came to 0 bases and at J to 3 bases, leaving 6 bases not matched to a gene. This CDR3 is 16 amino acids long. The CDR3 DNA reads TGCGCCAGCAGCTTGGTAGGGGGCGGAATCTACAATGAGCAGTTCTTC. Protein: CASSLVGGGIYNEQFF.

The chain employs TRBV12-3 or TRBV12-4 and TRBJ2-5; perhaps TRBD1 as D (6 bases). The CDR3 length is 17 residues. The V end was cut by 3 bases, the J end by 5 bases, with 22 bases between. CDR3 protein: CASSLGPPDRQGETQYF. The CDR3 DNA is TGTGCCAGCAGTTTGGGCCCCCCCGACAGGCAGGGGGAGACCCAGTACTTC.